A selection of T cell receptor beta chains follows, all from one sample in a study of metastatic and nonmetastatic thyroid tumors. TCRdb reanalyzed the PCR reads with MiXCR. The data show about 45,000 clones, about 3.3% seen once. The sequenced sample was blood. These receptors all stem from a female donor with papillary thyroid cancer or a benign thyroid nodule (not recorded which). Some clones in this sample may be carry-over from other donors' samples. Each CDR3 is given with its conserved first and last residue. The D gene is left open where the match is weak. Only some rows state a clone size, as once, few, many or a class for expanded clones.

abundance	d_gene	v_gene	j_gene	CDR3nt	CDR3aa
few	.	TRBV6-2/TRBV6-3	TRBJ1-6	TGTGCCAGTCGGATCACGGGGAGCGATACCCTCCACTTT	CASRITGSDTLHF
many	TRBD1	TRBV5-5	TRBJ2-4	TGTGCCAGCAGCTTGAGGGGACAGGACCTAGCCAAAAACATTCAGTACTTC	CASSLRGQDLAKNIQYF
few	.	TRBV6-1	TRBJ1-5	TGTGCCAGCAGCAAGGGAGGACAGCCCCAGCATTTT	CASSKGGQPQHF
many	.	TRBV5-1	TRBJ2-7	TGCGCCAGCAGGGACACTGGACGGAACTACGAGCAGTACTTC	CASRDTGRNYEQYF
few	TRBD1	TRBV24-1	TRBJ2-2	TGTGCCACCCGGGACAGGGGGCACGGGGAGCTGTTTTTT	CATRDRGHGELFF
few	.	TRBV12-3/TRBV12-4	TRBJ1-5	TGTGCCAGCAGTTTCGTAGGGGGGCCCCAGCATTTT	CASSFVGGPQHF
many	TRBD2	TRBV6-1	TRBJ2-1	TGTGCCAGCAGTTACAAGGGACTAGCGGAAGGGAATGAGCAGTTCTTC	CASSYKGLAEGNEQFF
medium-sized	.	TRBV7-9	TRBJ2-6	TGTGCCATCAACTCTGGGGCCAACGTCCTGACTTTC	CAINSGANVLTF
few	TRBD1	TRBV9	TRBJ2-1	TGTGCCAGCAGCGTAGACCCCCCGGGACAGGGCTATTTTGATGAGCAGTTCTTC	CASSVDPPGQGYFDEQFF
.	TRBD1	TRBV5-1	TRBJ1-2	TGCGCCAGCAGCTTGGAGGGGGCCACTAACTATGGCTACACCTTC	CASSLEGATNYGYTF
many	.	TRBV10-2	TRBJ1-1	TGCGCCAGCAGGGCGGGACATACGAACACTGAAGCTTTCTTT	CASRAGHTNTEAFF
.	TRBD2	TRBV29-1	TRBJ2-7	TGCAGCGTTACGGGACTAGCGGGAGGGCCCGGAGACGAGCAGTACTTC	CSVTGLAGGPGDEQYF
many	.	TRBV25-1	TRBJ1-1	TGTGCCAGCAGTGGGATGGCAGGCCCCGAGGCTTTCTTT	CASSGMAGPEAFF
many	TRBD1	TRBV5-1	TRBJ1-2	TGCGCCAGCAGCCCGGACAGGGTCGATGGCTACACCTTC	CASSPDRVDGYTF
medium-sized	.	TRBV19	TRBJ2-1	TGTGCCAGTAGTATAGATCTTTCCCCCTACAATGAGCAGTTCTTC	CASSIDLSPYNEQFF
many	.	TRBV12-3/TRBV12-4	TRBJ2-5	TGTGCCAGCAGCAACGGGCAGACCCAGTACTTC	CASSNGQTQYF
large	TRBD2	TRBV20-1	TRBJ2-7	TGCAGTGCTAGAAGCGGGACCTTCTACGAGCAGTACTTC	CSARSGTFYEQYF
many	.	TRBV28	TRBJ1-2	TGTGCCAGCAGTGGTACAGGGAACTATGGCTACACCTTC	CASSGTGNYGYTF
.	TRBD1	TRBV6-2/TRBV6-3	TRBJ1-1	TGTGCCACCTCACCCAGGGGGGAGACTGAAGCTTTCTTT	CATSPRGETEAFF
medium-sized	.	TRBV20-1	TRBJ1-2	TGCAGTGCTAGATTCCAGGCCTATGGCTACACCTTC	CSARFQAYGYTF
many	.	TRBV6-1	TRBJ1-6	TGTGCCAGCAAGGCCGGCCCATATAATTCACCCCTCCACTTT	CASKAGPYNSPLHF
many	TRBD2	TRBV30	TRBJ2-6	TGTGCCTGGACCCGTGGGGGGGTCAATGGGGCCAACGTCCTGACTTTC	CAWTRGGVNGANVLTF
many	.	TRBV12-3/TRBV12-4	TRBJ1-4	TGTGCCAGCAGCCCAGGGTGGGGGAGTGAAAAACTGTTTTTT	CASSPGWGSEKLFF
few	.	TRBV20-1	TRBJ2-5	TGCAGTGCTGAGGACGGCCGAGCCCAGTACTTC	CSAEDGRAQYF
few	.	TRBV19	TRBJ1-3	TGTGCCAGTAGTATTCCGGATGCGAGCTCTGGAAACACCATATATTTT	CASSIPDASSGNTIYF
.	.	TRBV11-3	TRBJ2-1	TGTGCCATCAGCCCCGTTCATGGCAGAGACAATGAGCAGTTCTTC	CAISPVHGRDNEQFF
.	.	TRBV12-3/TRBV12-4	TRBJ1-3	TGTGCCAGCAGGCTGGGGTCTGGAAACACCATATATTTT	CASRLGSGNTIYF
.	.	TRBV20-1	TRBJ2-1	TGCAGTGCTAGCGGGAGGAGGGGGTACTACAATGAGCAGTTCTTC	CSASGRRGYYNEQFF
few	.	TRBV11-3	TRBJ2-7	TGTGCCAGCAGCTCCGACAGCTCCTACGAGCAGTACTTC	CASSSDSSYEQYF
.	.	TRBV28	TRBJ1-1	TGTGCCAGCAGTTTGGACCGGAACACTGAAGCTTTCTTT	CASSLDRNTEAFF
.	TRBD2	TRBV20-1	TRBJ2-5	TGCAGTGCTAGAACTAGCGTCCTCCAAGAGACCCAGTACTTC	CSARTSVLQETQYF
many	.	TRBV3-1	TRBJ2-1	TGTGCCAGCTCCTCTCAGAGATCCTACAATGAGCAGTTCTTC	CASSSQRSYNEQFF
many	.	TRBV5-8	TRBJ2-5	TGTGCCAACAACTCTCCGCGGGACCAAGAGACCCAGTACTTC	CANNSPRDQETQYF
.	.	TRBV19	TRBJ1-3	TGTGCCAGTAAAACCAGCTTGAGCTCTGGAAACACCATATATTTT	CASKTSLSSGNTIYF
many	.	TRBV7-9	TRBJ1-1	TGTGCCAGCAGCCCCATTACGGGCACTGAAGCTTTCTTT	CASSPITGTEAFF
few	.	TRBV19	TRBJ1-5	TGTGCCAGTAGTCGGACAGACCGCAATCAGCCCCAGCATTTT	CASSRTDRNQPQHF
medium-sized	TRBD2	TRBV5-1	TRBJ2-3	TGCGCCAGCAGCTTGGAAGTTAGCGGGAGGGCCATCGGGCAGTATTTT	CASSLEVSGRAIGQYF
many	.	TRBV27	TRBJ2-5	TGTGCCAGCAGAGAACCATACGGGACGGAAGAGACCCAGTACTTC	CASREPYGTEETQYF
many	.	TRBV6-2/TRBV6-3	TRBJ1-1	TGTGCCAGCAGTCCTCTGGGCCCAAACACTGAAGCTTTCTTT	CASSPLGPNTEAFF
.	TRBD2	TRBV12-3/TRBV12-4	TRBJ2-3	TGTGCCAGCAGTTTTGGACTAGCGGGAGGGTCAGATACGCAGTATTTT	CASSFGLAGGSDTQYF
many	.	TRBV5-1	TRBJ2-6	TGCGCCAGCAGCTTGACAGTTTTGTCTGGGGCCAACGTCCTGACTTTC	CASSLTVLSGANVLTF
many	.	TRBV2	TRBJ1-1	TGTGCCAGCGCCCTGACAGGACAGCGAGCTTTCTTT	CASALTGQRAFF
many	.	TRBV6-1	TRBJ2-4	TGTGCCAGCAGACATAAATTCCCGGACGGGGAAGCCAAAAACATTCAGTACTTC	CASRHKFPDGEAKNIQYF
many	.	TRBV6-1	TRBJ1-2	TGTGCCAGCAAACACAGGGACTATGGCTACACCTTC	CASKHRDYGYTF
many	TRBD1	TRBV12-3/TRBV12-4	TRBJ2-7	TGTGCCAGCAGCCCGACAGGGCACGAGCAGTACTTC	CASSPTGHEQYF
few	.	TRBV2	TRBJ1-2	TGTGCCAGCAAGATGACAGGACCTCTTGATGGCTACACCTTC	CASKMTGPLDGYTF
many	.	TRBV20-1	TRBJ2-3	TGCAGTGCCAGAGGGGCGCGGCCAAACACCGGTACGCAGTATTTT	CSARGARPNTGTQYF
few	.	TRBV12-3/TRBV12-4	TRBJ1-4	TGTGCCAGCAGCTCAGGTCCGGGACGGGGGGACGAAAAACTGTTTTTT	CASSSGPGRGDEKLFF
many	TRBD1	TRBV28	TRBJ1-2	TGTGCCAGTAGACAGGGCTTCGTCAATGGCTACACCTTC	CASRQGFVNGYTF
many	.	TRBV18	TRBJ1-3	TGTGCCAGCTCACCACAGATTGGAAACACCATATATTTT	CASSPQIGNTIYF
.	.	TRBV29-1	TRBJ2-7	TGCATCGTTGAAGATCCGGGGACGCCTTACTACGAGCAGTACTTC	CIVEDPGTPYYEQYF
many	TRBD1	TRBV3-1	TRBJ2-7	TGTGCCAGCAGCCAAGCCGGGACAGCCTTGTACGAGCAGTACTTC	CASSQAGTALYEQYF
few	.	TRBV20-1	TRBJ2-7	TGCAGTGCTAGACTCTCCGTGACATGGCTTGTCTACGAGCAGTACTTC	CSARLSVTWLVYEQYF
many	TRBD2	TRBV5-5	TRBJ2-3	TGTGCCAGCAGTAGCGGGAGGGCCCCAGATACGCAGTATTTT	CASSSGRAPDTQYF
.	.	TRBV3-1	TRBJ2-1	TGTGCCAGCAGCCAGGGGGCCTCCTACAATGAGCAGTTCTTC	CASSQGASYNEQFF